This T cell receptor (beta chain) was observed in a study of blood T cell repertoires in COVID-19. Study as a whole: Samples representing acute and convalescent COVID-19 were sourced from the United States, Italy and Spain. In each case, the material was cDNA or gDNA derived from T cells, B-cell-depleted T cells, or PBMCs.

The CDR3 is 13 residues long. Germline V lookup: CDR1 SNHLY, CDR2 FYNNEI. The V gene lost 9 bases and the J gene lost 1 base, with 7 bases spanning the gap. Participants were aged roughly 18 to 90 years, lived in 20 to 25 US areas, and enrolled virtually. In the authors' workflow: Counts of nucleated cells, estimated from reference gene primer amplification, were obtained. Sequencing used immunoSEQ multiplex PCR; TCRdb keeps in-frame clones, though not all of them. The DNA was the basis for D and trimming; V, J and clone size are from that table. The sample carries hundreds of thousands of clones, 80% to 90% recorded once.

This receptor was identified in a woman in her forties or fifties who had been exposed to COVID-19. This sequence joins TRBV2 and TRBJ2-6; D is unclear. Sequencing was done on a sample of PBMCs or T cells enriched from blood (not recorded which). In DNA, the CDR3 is TGTGCCAGAGACTCTTCTGGGGCCAACGTCCTGACTTTC. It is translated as CARDSSGANVLTF.